Here is one T cell receptor (beta chain) with its context. Its specificity is not known. The record originates from a study of identical twins. Study results and caveats: Cord blood's abundant beta clonotypes had fewer insertions, unlike memory repertoires. Models underestimated how often monozygotic twins shared out-of-frame TCR alpha.

V gave up 6 bases and J gave up 1 base; unmatched junction bases: 3. The CDR3 runs to 14 residues. Looked up from germline, CDR1 is MGHDK and CDR2 is SYGVNS. TCRdb analysed the 5' RACE reads with MiXCR anew, one entry per CDR3 protein. Here the sample spans 500,000 or so distinct CDR3 sequences, 14% being singletons. This sample was shared with a second study, whose subject was yellow fever vaccine responses in identical twins.

The receptor comes from a woman younger than 30 in good health. The V call is TRBV25-1, the J call TRBJ1-5, with 7 bases matching TRBD1. Sequences were obtained from CD4+ T cells sorted from blood. The CDR3 DNA reads TGTGCCAGCAGACAAGGGGGCAGCAATCAGCCCCAGCATTTT. Translated: CASRQGGSNQPQHF. The entire variable domain, with the rest obtained from reference TRBV25-1 and TRBJ1-5, is as follows: EADIYQTPRYLVIGTGKKITLECSQTMGHDKMYWYQQDPGMELHLIHYSYGVNSTEKGDLSSESTVSRIRTEHFPLTLESARPSHTSQYLCASRQGGSNQPQHFGDGTRLSIL.